What follows are 31 T cell receptor beta chains derived from one specimen sequenced in a study of blood T cell repertoires in COVID-19 (TCRdb year 2020). The library was obtained by the immunoSEQ multiplex PCR assay. The table was pulled from immuneACCESS by TCRdb, which kept in-frame rearrangements only. Such tables lose some clones; where checked, under half of the loss comes from unresolved V genes, and the rest has no known cause. The table for this sample lists 100,000 to 120,000 clones; about 84% of them were counted only once. The ten largest clones represent about 1.6% of the sample. Sequenced sample: peripheral blood. These receptors all come from a man in his forties or fifties with acute or convalescent COVID-19.

The V gene is TRBV28, the J gene TRBJ1-2, with 9 bases that match TRBD1. The V gene end was trimmed by 5 bases and the J gene end by 6 bases; junction bases not matched to a gene: 7. The germline CDR1 and CDR2 sequences are MDHEN and SYDVKM. CDR3 length: 14 residues. The CDR3 here is CASSPPGQGNGYTF. CDR3 in DNA: TGTGCCAGCAGTCCACCGGGACAGGGTAATGGCTACACCTTC.

The chain links TRBV19 to TRBJ2-5; D may be TRBD2 (5 bases). Germline CDR1 is LNHDA and CDR2 is SQIVND (reference sequence). The CDR3 is 14 amino acids. V gave up 3 bases and J gave up 5 bases, with 13 bases separating them. CDR3 nucleotide sequence: TGTGCCAGTAGTATCGGACCGGGATCGGAGACCCAGTACTTC. It specifies CASSIGPGSETQYF.

This chain connects TRBV6-5 to TRBJ1-2; 8 bases are shared with TRBD1. V shed 2 bases, J shed 8 bases, and the junction held 4 bases outside the gene matches. The CDR3 extends over 13 amino acids. Germline assignment: CDR1 MNHEY and CDR2 SVGAGI. CDR3 sequence: CASSYPGQGGYTF. In nucleotides, the CDR3 is TGTGCCAGCAGTTACCCAGGACAGGGCGGCTACACCTTC.

This rearrangement joins TRBV10-3 to TRBJ1-2; 7 positions match TRBD1. This CDR3 has 14 residues. With V trimmed by 4 bases and J by 7 bases, 9 bases remained unmatched. Germline V gene lookup returns CDR1 ENHRY and CDR2 SYGVKD. The CDR3 is CAISGNRGDSGYTF. CDR3 in DNA: TGTGCCATCAGTGGGAACAGGGGAGATAGTGGCTACACCTTC.

This clone has just one count. Other DNA sequences within the sample encode an identical CDR3. The chain links TRBV15 to TRBJ1-5; D gene unclear. Trimming removed 3 bases from V and 3 bases from J, with 18 bases in between. The CDR3 runs 17 residues. Germline V CDR1 and CDR2: LNHNV, YYDKDF (reference sequence). The chain's CDR3 is CATSRKSGGGNNQPQHF. DNA for the CDR3: TGTGCCACCAGCAGGAAAAGCGGCGGCGGCAACAATCAGCCCCAGCATTTT. Full variable domain (remainder filled in from reference TRBV15 and TRBJ1-5): DAMVIQNPRYQVTQFGKPVTLSCSQTLNHNVMYWYQQKSSQAPKLLFHYYDKDFNNEADTPDNFQSRRPNTSFCFLDIRSPGLGDTAMYLCATSRKSGGGNNQPQHFGDGTRLSIL.

This clone appeared a few times. CDR3 residues: CASTKTGENYGYTF. CDR3 DNA: TGTGCCAGCACCAAGACCGGGGAGAACTATGGCTACACCTTC. The rearrangement links TRBV18 to TRBJ1-2; no firm D call. Germline CDR1 KGHSH, CDR2 LQKENI. The length of the CDR3 is 14 residues. V lost 8 bases to trimming and J lost 2 bases, with 15 bases between them.

This chain joins TRBV19 and TRBJ1-5; TRBD1 matches 9 bases. The ends lost 3 bases at V and 7 bases at J; junction bases unmatched: 10. The germline V gene has CDR1 LNHDA and CDR2 SQIVND (reference sequence). This CDR3 is 16 amino acids long. CDR3 amino acids: CASSIGPHRGLQPQHF. CDR3 nucleotide sequence: TGTGCCAGTAGTATTGGACCCCACAGGGGGCTACAGCCCCAGCATTTT. The full variable domain, completed using reference TRBV19 and TRBJ1-5, is DGGITQSPKYLFRKEGQNVTLSCEQNLNHDAMYWYRQDPGQGLRLIYYSQIVNDFQKGDIAEGYSVSREKKESFPLTVTSAQKNPTAFYLCASSIGPHRGLQPQHFGDGTRLSIL.

The genes are TRBV5-1 and TRBJ1-5; D not certain. The germline V gene encodes CDR1 SGHRS and CDR2 YFSETQ. This CDR3 has 13 amino acids. V shed 5 bases and J shed 4 bases, with 10 bases lying between them. The CDR3 protein is CASRLTVNQPQHF. The CDR3 region has the DNA TGCGCCAGCAGGCTAACAGTGAATCAGCCCCAGCATTTT. Full variable domain (missing parts from reference TRBV5-1 and TRBJ1-5): KAGVTQTPRYLIKTRGQQVTLSCSPISGHRSVSWYQQTPGQGLQFLFEYFSETQRNKGNFPGRFSGRQFSNSRSEMNVSTLELGDSALYLCASRLTVNQPQHFGDGTRLSIL.

The J gene is TRBJ2-7, the V gene TRBV21-1; the table names TRBD2, a call not compared with the DNA. TRBV21-1 is an annotated pseudogene. The CDR3 is 13 amino acids. CDR3 sequence: CASSNRRSYEQYV. The CDR3 DNA sequence: TGTGCCAGCAGCAACAGGAGGTCCTACGAGCAGTACGTC.

This sequence joins TRBV7-8 and TRBJ1-1; D gene ambiguous. V dropped 5 bases and J dropped 1 base, with 17 bases sitting between them. This CDR3 comprises 16 residues. Germline loops: CDR1 SGHVS, CDR2 FQNEAQ. CDR3 DNA sequence: TGTGCCAGCAGCCCCCGGAGTAACCAACCGAACACTGAAGCTTTCTTT. It specifies CASSPRSNQPNTEAFF.

The chain links TRBV11-2 to TRBJ1-6, with 7 bases matching TRBD1. Looked up from germline, CDR1 is SGHAT and CDR2 is FQNNGV. This CDR3 region has 15 residues. Germline trimming cut 4 bases from V and 9 bases from J; bases unmatched to any gene: 9. CDR3 nucleotides: TGTGCCAGCAGCTCCCGGACAGGAATTTTTTCACCCCTCCACTTT. Protein product: CASSSRTGIFSPLHF.

The chain couples TRBV12-5 to TRBJ1-1; 7 bases are a match to TRBD1. V lost 8 bases, J lost 3 bases, and 9 bases stayed unmatched. Germline values: CDR1 LGHNT, CDR2 FRNRAP. The CDR3 runs 14 residues. The CDR3 is CASSPGQVHTEAFF. The CDR3 coding sequence is TGTGCTAGTTCCCCCGGACAGGTCCACACTGAAGCTTTCTTT.

The rearrangement links TRBV5-4 to TRBJ1-4; TRBD1 is a possible D gene (6 bases). The CDR3 contains 15 residues. Per germline, CDR1 SGHNT and CDR2 YYREEE (reference sequence). With 6 bases removed from V and 2 bases from J, the gap between germline ends came to 14 bases. CDR3 nucleotide sequence: TGTGCCAGCAAAGCAGGGGTTTCGACTAATGAAAAACTGTTTTTT. Translating it yields CASKAGVSTNEKLFF.

This rearrangement joins TRBV7-3 to TRBJ2-3, with 10 bases identical to TRBD1. This CDR3 is built from 17 residues. The germline V gene has CDR1 SGHTA and CDR2 FQGTGA. V lost 6 bases to trimming and J lost 3 bases; unmatched junction nucleotides: 12. The CDR3 spells CASSPRLGTGATDTQYF. CDR3 DNA sequence: TGTGCCAGCAGTCCCCGGTTAGGGACAGGGGCAACAGATACGCAGTATTTT.

The chain employs TRBV13 and TRBJ1-5; 7 bases are a match to TRBD1. Germline CDR1 reads PRHDT; CDR2 reads FYEKMQ (reference sequence). V was pared by 4 bases and J by 4 bases, with 10 bases of the junction left unmatched. The CDR3 contains 16 residues. CDR3 nucleotides: TGTGCCAGCAGCTCGAGAGAGGGGGCCTTAAATCAGCCCCAGCATTTT. Its translation is CASSSREGALNQPQHF. Looking up the rest from reference TRBV13 and TRBJ1-5 gives the full variable domain: AAGVIQSPRHLIKEKRETATLKCYPIPRHDTVYWYQQGPGQDPQFLISFYEKMQSDKGSIPDRFSAQQFSDYHSELNMSSLELGDSALYFCASSSREGALNQPQHFGDGTRLSIL.

The chain links TRBV7-6 to TRBJ1-1; D perhaps matches TRBD1 (6 bases). The V gene lost 5 bases and the J gene lost 3 bases, with 16 bases spanning the gap. The CDR3 has 15 residues. Germline V gives CDR1 SGHVS, CDR2 FNYEAQ. The CDR3 bases are TGTGCCAGCAGCCCCCTGGGGGGGCAGGACACTGAAGCTTTCTTT. It yields the protein CASSPLGGQDTEAFF.

V and J are TRBV6-2 or TRBV6-3 and TRBJ2-7, with a possible D match to TRBD1 (5 bases). Germline values: CDR1 MNHEY, CDR2 SVGEGT. Deletions cut 2 bases from V and 0 bases from J, with 5 bases between. This CDR3 spans 13 amino acids. The CDR3 coding sequence is TGTGCCAGCAGTTACCAGGGCTCCTACGAGCAGTACGTC. Translated, it gives CASSYQGSYEQYV.

This chain connects TRBV27 to TRBJ1-4; 8 positions agree with TRBD1. The germline V gene has CDR1 MNHEY and CDR2 SMNVEV (reference sequence). V was clipped by 5 bases and J by 7 bases; unmatched bases: 18. The CDR3 consists of 18 residues. The CDR3, as DNA: TGTGCCAGCAGTACCATACCACAGGGGGGGGTCCGGGGTGAAAAACTGTTTTTT. Its protein is CASSTIPQGGVRGEKLFF.

V and J are TRBV3-1 (or the pseudogene TRBV3-2) and TRBJ1-1; the D is unclear. V dropped 1 base and J dropped 1 base, with 13 bases sitting between them. The CDR3 is 16 amino acids. Germline loops: CDR1 LGHDT, CDR2 YNNKEL (reference sequence). CDR3 DNA sequence: TGTGCCAGCAGCCAAGTAAGCTGGGAGACGAACACTGAAGCTTTCTTT. Protein sequence: CASSQVSWETNTEAFF.

In its sample, this clone was seen a few times. V usage is TRBV5-6 and J usage is TRBJ2-7; D gene ambiguous. The CDR3 is made up of 12 amino acids. V gave up 2 bases and J gave up 4 bases, with 7 bases separating them. The germline gives CDR1 SGHDT, CDR2 YYEEEE. CDR3 protein: CASSFSQYEQYF. The CDR3 bases are TGTGCCAGCAGCTTTAGTCAATACGAGCAGTACTTC.

V is TRBV7-3 and J is TRBJ2-2, with D possibly TRBD1 on 6 matching bases. V was cut by 4 bases and J by 5 bases, with 8 bases left in between. The CDR3 spans 13 residues. CDR1 and CDR2 from the germline V gene are SGHTA and FQGTGA. The CDR3 spells CASSSQGTGELFF. CDR3 DNA sequence: TGTGCCAGCAGCTCACAGGGTACCGGGGAGCTGTTTTTT.

This sequence joins TRBV10-3 and TRBJ2-3; possible D gene TRBD2, 6 bases. Germline assignment: CDR1 ENHRY and CDR2 SYGVKD. The CDR3 has 16 residues. Trimming pared 2 bases from V and 5 bases from J, leaving 17 bases between. The CDR3 spells CAISEGKGGAGDTQYF. The CDR3 coding sequence is TGTGCCATCAGTGAGGGAAAAGGAGGGGCGGGAGATACGCAGTATTTT.

The rearrangement joins TRBV27 to TRBJ1-2; 10 nucleotides agree with TRBD1. Germline CDR1 and CDR2: MNHEY and SMNVEV (reference sequence). The junction had 4 bases not matched to a gene; V was cut back by 5 bases and J by 4 bases. The CDR3 is made up of 14 amino acids. DNA of the CDR3: TGTGCCAGCAGTGCCGGGACAGGGGCCTATGGCTACACCTTC. This codes for CASSAGTGAYGYTF.

The V gene is TRBV11-2, the J gene TRBJ1-1; no clear D gene. The CDR3 runs to 13 residues. V gave up 0 bases and J gave up 8 bases, with 10 bases separating them. Germline lookup yields CDR1 SGHAT and CDR2 FQNNGV. CDR3 amino acids: CASSLEGSHEAFF. The CDR3 DNA follows: TGTGCCAGCAGCTTAGAGGGCAGTCACGAAGCTTTCTTT.

The V call is TRBV7-3, the J call TRBJ2-7; 10 nucleotides align to TRBD1. Germline CDR1 is SGHTA and CDR2 is FQGTGA. Trimming took 4 bases from V and 7 from J; bases not matched to a gene: 7. The length of the CDR3 is 14 residues. The CDR3: CASSSGTGAQEQYF. The CDR3 DNA sequence: TGTGCCAGCAGCTCCGGGACAGGGGCCCAAGAGCAGTACTTC.

This chain connects TRBV11-2 to TRBJ2-3; 7 bases match TRBD1. The CDR3 consists of 13 residues. V lost 8 bases and J lost 5; bases outside the gene matches: 7. Germline V gives CDR1 SGHAT, CDR2 FQNNGV. In nucleotides, the CDR3 is TGTGCCAGCGGATACTACAGGGGAGATACGCAGTATTTT. This translates into CASGYYRGDTQYF. Supplemented by reference TRBV11-2 and TRBJ2-3, the full variable domain reads EAGVAQSPRYKIIEKRQSVAFWCNPISGHATLYWYQQILGQGPKLLIQFQNNGVVDDSQLPKDRFSAERLKGVDSTLKIQPAKLEDSAVYLCASGYYRGDTQYFGPGTRLTVL.

The DNA for the CDR3 is TGTGCCAGCAGTCCGCGACAGGGCGGGTGGTACGAGCAGTACTTC. This gives the protein CASSPRQGGWYEQYF. The rearrangement uses TRBV28 and TRBJ2-7; 7 nucleotides line up with TRBD1. V lost 5 bases and J lost 4; bases outside the gene matches: 11. This CDR3 spans 15 amino acids. The germline gives CDR1 MDHEN, CDR2 SYDVKM. Full variable domain (missing parts from reference TRBV28 and TRBJ2-7): DVKVTQSSRYLVKRTGEKVFLECVQDMDHENMFWYRQDPGLGLRLIYFSYDVKMKEKGDIPEGYSVSREKKERFSLILESASTNQTSMYLCASSPRQGGWYEQYFGPGTRLTVT.

The chain is built from TRBV7-2 and TRBJ1-1; D ambiguous. The CDR3 is 15 residues long. With 1 base removed from V and 1 base from J, the gap between germline ends came to 10 bases. Per germline, CDR1 SGHTA and CDR2 FQGNSA. The CDR3 is CASSLVTFRNTEAFF. CDR3 DNA: TGTGCCAGCAGCTTAGTCACATTTCGGAACACTGAAGCTTTCTTT.

This rearrangement joins TRBV28 to TRBJ1-4; a weak D match, TRBD1 (5 bases). The V and J ends lost 6 bases and 4 bases respectively, with 12 bases between them. This CDR3 is 14 amino acids long. CDR1 is MDHEN and CDR2 is SYDVKM in the germline V gene. The CDR3 region has the DNA TGTGCCAGCAGAACCGACAGCGTTAATGAAAAACTGTTTTTT. Translation: CASRTDSVNEKLFF.

In this sample, this clone turned up a few times. The rearrangement links TRBV5-1 to TRBJ2-2, with D possibly being TRBD2 (5 bases). The germline V gene encodes CDR1 SGHRS and CDR2 YFSETQ. CDR3 size: 13 residues. Trimming took 5 bases from V and 0 from J, leaving 5 bases between them. The CDR3 DNA reads as TGCGCCAGCAGGACTACGAACACCGGGGAGCTGTTTTTT. Translated: CASRTTNTGELFF.

Only one count was recorded for this clone. This sequence joins TRBV5-4 and TRBJ2-2; 11 bases match TRBD1. The CDR3 consists of 16 residues. Germline loops: CDR1 SGHNT, CDR2 YYREEE (reference sequence). The trim removed 4 bases at V and 3 bases at J, leaving 5 bases unmatched. The CDR3 DNA reads TGTGCCAGCAGCCGACGGACAGGGGGCGACACCGGGGAGCTGTTTTTT. This sequence encodes CASSRRTGGDTGELFF.